These 9 T cell receptor beta chains were sequenced from one sample in a study of control samples from healthy donors and cancer patients. The protocol was immunoSEQ multiplex PCR, while the TCRdb copy is restricted to in-frame clones and leaves out a portion. This repertoire shows tens of thousands of clones, 88% found once; its top ten account for roughly an eighth. Sequenced sample: blood. Receptors originate from a woman aged 70 to 79 in good health.

This rearrangement joins TRBV6-6 to TRBJ1-5; 10 bases fit TRBD1. Germline values: CDR1 MNHNY, CDR2 SVGAGI (reference sequence). CDR3 length equals 16 residues. V dropped 6 bases and J dropped 4; count of bases not matched to a gene: 9. The CDR3 loop reads CASSYRQGAGNQPQHF. As DNA, the CDR3 is TGTGCCAGCAGCTATAGACAGGGGGCAGGGAATCAGCCCCAGCATTTT.

Worth noting for this clone: One junction end does not reproduce the germline sequence, and a read error may be involved. V and J are TRBV10-3 and TRBJ2-3; D may match TRBD1 or TRBD2 (6 bases each). Germline-derived CDR1 and CDR2 are ENHRY and SYGVKD. The CDR3 has 14 residues. The CDR3 DNA reads as TGTGTCATCAGTGATGGGGGGCGAGGAGATACGCAGTATTTT. It yields the protein CVISDGGRGDTQYF.

About this clone: Mismatch with germline at one junction end may stem from a read error. The DNA for the CDR3 is TGTGCCAGCAGCCAGGGGGGGGATTATTCATCCCTCCACTTT. Protein product: CASSQGGDYSSLHF. The gene calls are TRBV3-1 (or the pseudogene TRBV3-2) and TRBJ1-6; tentative D call: TRBD1 (5 bases). Germline CDR1 LGHDT, CDR2 YNNKEL (reference sequence). CDR3 length equals 14 residues.

This rearrangement joins TRBV7-9 to TRBJ2-7, with D perhaps TRBD2 (6 bases). CDR1 SEHNR and CDR2 FQNEAQ come from the germline V gene (reference sequence). The CDR3 has 12 residues. The V end lost 5 bases, the J end lost 6 bases, and 11 bases lay between the germline ends. CDR3 DNA sequence: TGTGCCAGCAGCCCAACTAGCCGCGAGCAGTACTTC. Encoded protein: CASSPTSREQYF.

The chain recombines TRBV5-4 with TRBJ2-3; D is possibly TRBD1 (5 bases). The CDR3 consists of 17 residues. V lost 4 bases and J lost 1, with 19 bases in between. The V gene's germline CDR1 is SGHNT and CDR2 YYREEE (reference sequence). CDR3 protein: CASSLEGAGLGTDTQYF. The CDR3 DNA reads TGTGCCAGCAGCCTGGAAGGCGCAGGGCTCGGCACAGATACGCAGTATTTT.

This clone appeared once. This sequence joins TRBV5-1 and TRBJ2-1; D not certain. Per the germline V gene, CDR1 is SGHRS and CDR2 is YFSETQ. Between the trimmed V and J ends, which lost 4 bases and 6 bases, there was a span of 14 bases. The CDR3 extends over 14 amino acids. The CDR3 region is CASSTGRTSNEQFF. The CDR3 DNA reads as TGCGCCAGCAGCACCGGACGCACCTCCAATGAGCAGTTCTTC.

The chain employs TRBV3-1 (or the pseudogene TRBV3-2) and TRBJ1-2; TRBD1 matches at 9 bases. CDR1 and CDR2 from the germline V gene are LGHDT and YNNKEL (reference sequence). V shed 3 bases, J shed 6 bases, and the junction held 5 bases outside the gene matches. This CDR3 has 14 residues. The CDR3 DNA sequence: TGTGCCAGCAGCCACACAGGGGGCGCGGATGGCTACACCTTC. Its translation: CASSHTGGADGYTF.

The chain joins TRBV19 to TRBJ2-1; TRBD1 matches 9 bases. Trimming at V came to 2 bases and at J to 7 bases, leaving 9 bases not matched to a gene. The CDR3 is made up of 16 amino acids. Germline CDR1 and CDR2: LNHDA and SQIVND (reference sequence). This CDR3 is CASSILPGQGKNEQFF. CDR3 bases: TGTGCCAGTAGTATACTTCCGGGACAGGGTAAAAATGAGCAGTTCTTC.

The V call is TRBV7-2, the J call TRBJ2-5; possibly TRBD2 for D (6 bases). The CDR3 is 15 residues long. The germline V and J ends were trimmed by 5 bases and 5 bases, with 18 bases remaining between them. Germline CDR1 and CDR2: SGHTA and FQGNSA. Written as DNA, the CDR3 is TGTGCCAGCAGCCCTAATAGGGGACTGGGGGAGACCCAGTACTTC. Translating gives CASSPNRGLGETQYF.